This record concerns one TCR beta chain sequence. This sample stems from a study of control samples from healthy donors and cancer patients. CDR3 length: 13 residues. The V gene's germline CDR1 is LNHDA and CDR2 SQIVND (reference sequence). V was shortened by 5 bases and J by 7 bases, with 14 bases between the two germline ends. Sequencing used immunoSEQ multiplex PCR; TCRdb keeps in-frame clones, though not all of them. The table lists about 130,000 clones, approximately 92% of them singletons. The sample was blood. This clonotype was obtained from a man aged 35-49 years in good health. This rearrangement joins TRBV19 to TRBJ1-2, with a possible D match to TRBD1 (5 bases). The CDR3 loop reads CASSLRDLVGYTF. The CDR3 DNA reads as TGTGCCAGTAGTTTAAGGGACCTTGTTGGCTACACCTTC.